Below are 9 T cell receptor beta chains sequenced from a single sample in a study of vaccination and CD4 T cells after COVID-19. Once obtained from cultured CD4+ T cells, the DNA was sequenced using the Oncomine TCR Beta short-read assay. One entry per CDR3 protein, called by TCRdb with MiXCR from the PCR reads. The top ten hold roughly 14% of the sample, which has about 13,000 distinct CDR3 sequences, 43% seen once. The antigens these receptors bind are not known. Treatment described: approximately nine-day PBMC culture with coronavirus spike peptide pools or control peptides (ViraFEST assay). Input material: CD4+ T cells from blood, cultured in vitro. The receptor source for this set is a human donor who had recovered from COVID-19.

The chain recombines TRBV30 with TRBJ2-5; D remains ambiguous. In germline, CDR1 is GTSNPN, CDR2 SVGIG (reference sequence). Trimming pared 0 bases from V and 2 bases from J, leaving 16 bases between. The CDR3 loop spans 16 amino acids. The CDR3 region is CAWSVQDTPKQETQYF. CDR3 DNA sequence: TGTGCCTGGAGTGTACAAGACACACCCAAACAAGAGACCCAGTACTTC. Looking up the rest from reference TRBV30 and TRBJ2-5 gives the full variable domain: SQTIHQWPATLVQPVGSPLSLECTVEGTSNPNLYWYRQAAGRGLQLLFYSVGIGQISSEVPQNLSASRPQDRQFILSSKKLLLSDSGFYLCAWSVQDTPKQETQYFGPGTRLLVL.

This chain links TRBV27 with TRBJ1-6; no clear D gene. CDR3 size: 14 residues. Deletions cut 6 bases from V and 9 bases from J, with 15 bases between. The V gene's germline CDR1 is MNHEY and CDR2 SMNVEV (reference sequence). The CDR3 region has the DNA TGTGCCAGCAGCCCTGCCGGGTTATCTTCACCCCTCCACTTT. Translating gives CASSPAGLSSPLHF.

The gene calls are TRBV7-2 and TRBJ2-3, with 8 nucleotides matching TRBD2. V lost 5 bases, J lost 0 bases, and 10 bases stayed unmatched. The germline CDR1 and CDR2 sequences are SGHTA and FQGNSA. The CDR3 totals 17 residues. The CDR3 region is CASSRGGRYTSTDTQYF. The CDR3 DNA reads as TGTGCCAGCAGCCGGGGGGGACGGTATACTAGCACAGATACGCAGTATTTT.

This clonotype showed up just a few times. The chain has TRBV2 and TRBJ2-7; 8 positions match TRBD2. Germline-derived CDR1 and CDR2 are SNHLY and FYNNEI. The CDR3 length is 16 residues. V lost 4 bases, J lost 6 bases, and 14 bases stayed unmatched. DNA for the CDR3: TGTGCCAGCAGTGGCAACTCCGGGACTAGTATGAGCGAGCAGTACTTC. Its translation: CASSGNSGTSMSEQYF.

This clonotype was counted a few times. V usage is TRBV11-2 and J usage is TRBJ1-2, with D perhaps matching TRBD1 (6 bases). The CDR3 spans 19 residues. Trimming left V 1 base short and J 0 bases short, with 21 bases between. CDR1 and CDR2 from the germline V gene are SGHAT and FQNNGV. The CDR3 sequence: CASSLGWGRGSLTNYGYTF. CDR3 DNA sequence: TGTGCCAGCAGCTTAGGGTGGGGCAGGGGCTCACTTACTAACTATGGCTACACCTTC.

This clonotype has just one count. The V and J genes are TRBV3-1 and TRBJ2-7, with 7 bases that match TRBD1. Germline values: CDR1 LGHDT, CDR2 YNNKEL (reference sequence). Trimming took 0 bases from V and 10 from J; bases not matched to a gene: 6. The CDR3 contains 13 residues. The CDR3 protein is CASSQDDRAEQYF. CDR3 bases: TGTGCCAGCAGCCAAGATGACAGGGCAGAACAGTACTTC.

For this clonotype: Germline is not matched at one junction end, which may reflect a read error. The V gene is TRBV25-1, the J gene TRBJ1-3; D ambiguous. Germline-derived CDR1 and CDR2 are MGHDK and SYGVNS. This CDR3 region has 17 residues. The CDR3 DNA reads as TGTGCCAGCAGTGACTCCTTGGCCGGGGATTCCGGAAACGCCATATATTTT. Its translation is CASSDSLAGDSGNAIYF.

This chain connects TRBV11-3 to TRBJ1-6, with no clear D. The V and J ends lost 0 bases and 7 bases respectively, with 7 bases between them. This CDR3 has 14 residues. The germline V gene has CDR1 SGHNT and CDR2 YENEEA. CDR3 nucleotide sequence: TGTGCCAGCAGCTTAGATGGCGGGAATTCACCCCTCCACTTT. As protein: CASSLDGGNSPLHF.

The genes are TRBV6-1 and TRBJ2-1, with a weak D call TRBD1 (5 bases). The CDR3 consists of 14 residues. V was pared by 7 bases and J by 7 bases, with 17 bases between. CDR1 and CDR2 (germline): MNHNS, SASEGT. This CDR3 reads CASNSVGARNEQFF. The CDR3 coding sequence is TGTGCCAGCAACTCCGTAGGGGCGAGGAATGAGCAGTTCTTC.